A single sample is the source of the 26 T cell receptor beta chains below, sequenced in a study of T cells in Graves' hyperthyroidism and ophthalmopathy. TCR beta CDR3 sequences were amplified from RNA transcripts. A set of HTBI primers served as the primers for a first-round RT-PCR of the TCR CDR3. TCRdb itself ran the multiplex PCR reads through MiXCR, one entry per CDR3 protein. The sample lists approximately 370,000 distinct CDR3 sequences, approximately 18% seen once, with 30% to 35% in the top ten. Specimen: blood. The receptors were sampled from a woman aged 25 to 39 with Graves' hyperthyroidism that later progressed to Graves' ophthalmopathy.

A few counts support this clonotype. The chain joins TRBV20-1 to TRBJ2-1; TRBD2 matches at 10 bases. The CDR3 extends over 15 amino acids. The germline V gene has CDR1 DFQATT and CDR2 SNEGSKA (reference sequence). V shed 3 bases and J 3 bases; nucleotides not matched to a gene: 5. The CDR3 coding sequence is TGCAGTGCTAGTCGACTAGCGGGTTACTACAATGAGCAGTTCTTC. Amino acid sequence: CSASRLAGYYNEQFF.

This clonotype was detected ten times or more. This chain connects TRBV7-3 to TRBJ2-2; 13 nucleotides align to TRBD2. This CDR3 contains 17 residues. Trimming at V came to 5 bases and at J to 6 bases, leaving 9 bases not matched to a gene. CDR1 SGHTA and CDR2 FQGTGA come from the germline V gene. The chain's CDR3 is CASSRLAGGFSAGELFF. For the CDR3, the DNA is TGTGCCAGCAGCCGACTAGCGGGAGGTTTTTCCGCCGGGGAGCTGTTTTTT.

The CDR3 spells CAWGRIPEAFF. CDR3 DNA sequence: TGTGCCTGGGGCAGGATCCCTGAAGCTTTCTTT. The chain recombines TRBV30 with TRBJ1-1; D is undetermined. This CDR3 comprises 11 residues. Germline CDR1 reads GTSNPN; CDR2 reads SVGIG (reference sequence). V lost 5 bases to trimming and J lost 6 bases, with 10 bases between them.

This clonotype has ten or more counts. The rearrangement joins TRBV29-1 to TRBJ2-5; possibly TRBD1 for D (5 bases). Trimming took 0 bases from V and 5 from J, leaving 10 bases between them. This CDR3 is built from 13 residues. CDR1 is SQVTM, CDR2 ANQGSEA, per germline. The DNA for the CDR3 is TGCAGCGTTGAAGACGCAGGGTACGAGACCCAGTACTTC. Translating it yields CSVEDAGYETQYF.

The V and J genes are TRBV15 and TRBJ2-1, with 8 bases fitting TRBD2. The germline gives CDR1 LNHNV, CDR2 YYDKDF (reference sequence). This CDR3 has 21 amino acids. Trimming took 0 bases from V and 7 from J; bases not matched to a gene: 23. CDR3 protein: CATSRDPGMGVGREAGNEQFF. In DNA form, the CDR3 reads TGTGCCACCAGCAGAGATCCTGGGATGGGAGTCGGGCGGGAGGCCGGGAATGAGCAGTTCTTC. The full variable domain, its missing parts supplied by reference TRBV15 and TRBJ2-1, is DAMVIQNPRYQVTQFGKPVTLSCSQTLNHNVMYWYQQKSSQAPKLLFHYYDKDFNNEADTPDNFQSRRPNTSFCFLDIRSPGLGDTAMYLCATSRDPGMGVGREAGNEQFFGPGTRLTVL.

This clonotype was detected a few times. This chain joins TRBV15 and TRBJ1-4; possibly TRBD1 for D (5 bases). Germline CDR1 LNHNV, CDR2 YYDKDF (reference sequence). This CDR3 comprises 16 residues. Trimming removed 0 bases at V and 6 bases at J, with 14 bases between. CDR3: CATSRDWGEGDEKLFF. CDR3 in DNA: TGTGCCACCAGCAGAGATTGGGGGGAAGGAGATGAAAAACTGTTTTTT.

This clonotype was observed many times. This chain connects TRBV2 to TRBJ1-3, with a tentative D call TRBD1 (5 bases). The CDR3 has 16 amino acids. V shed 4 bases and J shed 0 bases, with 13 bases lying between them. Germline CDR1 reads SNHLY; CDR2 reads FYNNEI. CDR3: CASSGRTPSSGNTIYF. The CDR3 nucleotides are TGTGCCAGCAGTGGGCGGACACCCAGCTCTGGAAACACCATATATTTT.

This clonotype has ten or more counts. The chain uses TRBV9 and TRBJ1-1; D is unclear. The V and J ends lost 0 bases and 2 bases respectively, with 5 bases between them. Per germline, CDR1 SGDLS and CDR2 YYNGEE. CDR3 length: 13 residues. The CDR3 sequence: CASSVASNTEAFF. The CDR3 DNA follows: TGTGCCAGCAGCGTAGCTAGTAACACTGAAGCTTTCTTT. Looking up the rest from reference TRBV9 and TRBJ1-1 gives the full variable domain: DSGVTQTPKHLITATGQRVTLRCSPRSGDLSVYWYQQSLDQGLQFLIQYYNGEERAKGNILERFSAQQFPDLHSELNLSSLELGDSALYFCASSVASNTEAFFGQGTRLTVV.

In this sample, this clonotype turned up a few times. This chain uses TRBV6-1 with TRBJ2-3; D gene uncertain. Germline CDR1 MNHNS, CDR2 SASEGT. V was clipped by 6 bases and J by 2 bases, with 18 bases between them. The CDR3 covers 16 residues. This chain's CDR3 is CASRGLVRQHTDTQYF. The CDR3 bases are TGTGCCAGCAGGGGGTTAGTGAGGCAGCACACAGATACGCAGTATTTT.

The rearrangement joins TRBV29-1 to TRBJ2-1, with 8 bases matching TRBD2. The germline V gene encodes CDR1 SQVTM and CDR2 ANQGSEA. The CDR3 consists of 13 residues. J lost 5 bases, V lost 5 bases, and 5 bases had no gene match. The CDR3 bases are TGCAGCGTTTGGCGGGGGGCGGACAATGAGCAGTTCTTC. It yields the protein CSVWRGADNEQFF.

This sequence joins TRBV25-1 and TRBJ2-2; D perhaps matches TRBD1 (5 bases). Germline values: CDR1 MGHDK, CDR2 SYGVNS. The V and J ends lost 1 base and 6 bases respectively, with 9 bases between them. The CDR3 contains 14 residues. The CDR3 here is CASSESLQAGELFF. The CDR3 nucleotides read TGTGCCAGCAGTGAATCTTTACAGGCCGGGGAGCTGTTTTTT.

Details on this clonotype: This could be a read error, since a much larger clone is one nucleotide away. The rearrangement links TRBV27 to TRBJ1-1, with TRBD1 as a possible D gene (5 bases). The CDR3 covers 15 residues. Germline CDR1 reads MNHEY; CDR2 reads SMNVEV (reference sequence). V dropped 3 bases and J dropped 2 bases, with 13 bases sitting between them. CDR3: CASSFEPQENTEAFF. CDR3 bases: TGTGCCAGCAGTTTTGAACCACAGGAAAACACTGAAGCTTTCTTT.

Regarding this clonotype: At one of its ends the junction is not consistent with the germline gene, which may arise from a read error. CDR3 sequence: CASSSLNNEQFF. CDR3 DNA: TGTGCCAGCAGCTCACTGAACAATGAGCAGTTCTTC. The chain has TRBV5-1 and TRBJ2-1; no definite D call. Germline V lookup: CDR1 SGHRS, CDR2 YFSETQ. The CDR3 totals 12 residues. The whole variable domain, filled in from reference TRBV5-1 and TRBJ2-1, reads KAGVTQTPRYLIKTRGQQVTLSCSPISGHRSVSWYQQTPGQGLQFLFEYFSETQRNKGNFPGRFSGRQFSNSRSEMNVSTLELGDSALYLCASSSLNNEQFFGPGTRLTVL.

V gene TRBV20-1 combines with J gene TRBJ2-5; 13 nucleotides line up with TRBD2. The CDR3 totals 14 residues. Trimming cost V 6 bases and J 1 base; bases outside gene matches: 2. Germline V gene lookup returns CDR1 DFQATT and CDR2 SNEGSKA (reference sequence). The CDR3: CSAWTSGGQETQYF. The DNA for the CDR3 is TGCAGTGCGTGGACTAGCGGGGGCCAAGAGACCCAGTACTTC.

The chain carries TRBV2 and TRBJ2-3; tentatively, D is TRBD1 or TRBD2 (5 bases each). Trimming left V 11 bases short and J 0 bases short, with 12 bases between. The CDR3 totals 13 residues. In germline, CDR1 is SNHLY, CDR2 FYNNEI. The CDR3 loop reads CAGGVMSTDTQYF. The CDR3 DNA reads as TGTGCCGGGGGAGTCATGAGCACAGATACGCAGTATTTT.

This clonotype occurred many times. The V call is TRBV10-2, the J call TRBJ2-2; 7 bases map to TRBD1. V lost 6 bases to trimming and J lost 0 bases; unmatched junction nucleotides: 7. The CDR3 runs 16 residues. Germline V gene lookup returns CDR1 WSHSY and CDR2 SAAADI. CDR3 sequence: CASRGNRGPNTGELFF. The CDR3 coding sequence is TGCGCCAGCAGGGGAAACAGGGGTCCGAACACCGGGGAGCTGTTTTTT.

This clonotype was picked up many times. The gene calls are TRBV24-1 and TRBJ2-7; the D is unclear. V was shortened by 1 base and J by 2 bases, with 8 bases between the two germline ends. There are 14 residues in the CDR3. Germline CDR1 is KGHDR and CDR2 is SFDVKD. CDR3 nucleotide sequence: TGTGCCACCAGTGATTTTAACAGACCCTACGAGCAGTACTTC. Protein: CATSDFNRPYEQYF.

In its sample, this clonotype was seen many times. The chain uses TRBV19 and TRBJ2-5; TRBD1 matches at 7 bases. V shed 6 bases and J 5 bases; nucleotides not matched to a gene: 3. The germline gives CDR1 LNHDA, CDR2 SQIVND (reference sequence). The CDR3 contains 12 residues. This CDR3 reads CASSTGVETQYF. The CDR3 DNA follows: TGTGCCAGTAGCACAGGGGTGGAGACCCAGTACTTC.

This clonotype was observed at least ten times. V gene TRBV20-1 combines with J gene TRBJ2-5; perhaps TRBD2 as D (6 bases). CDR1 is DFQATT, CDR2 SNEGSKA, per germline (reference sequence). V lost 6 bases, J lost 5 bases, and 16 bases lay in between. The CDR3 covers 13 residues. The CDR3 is CSAKEAGRETQYF. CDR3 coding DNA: TGCAGTGCCAAAGAGGCGGGACGGGAGACCCAGTACTTC.

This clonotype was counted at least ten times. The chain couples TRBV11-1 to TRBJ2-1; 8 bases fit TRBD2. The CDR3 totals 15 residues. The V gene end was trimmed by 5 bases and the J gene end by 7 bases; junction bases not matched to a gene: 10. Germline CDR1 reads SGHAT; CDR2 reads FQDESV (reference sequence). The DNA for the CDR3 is TGTGCCAGCAGCCCAGGACTAGCAGCTAGTAATGAGCAGTTCTTC. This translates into CASSPGLAASNEQFF.

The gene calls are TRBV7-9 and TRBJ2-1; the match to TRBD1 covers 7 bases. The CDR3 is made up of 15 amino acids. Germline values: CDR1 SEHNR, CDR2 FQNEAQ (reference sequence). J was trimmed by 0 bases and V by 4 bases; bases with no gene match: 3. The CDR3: CASSWDSSSYNEQFF. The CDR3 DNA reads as TGTGCCAGCAGCTGGGACAGCAGCTCCTACAATGAGCAGTTCTTC.

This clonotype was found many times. The CDR3 nucleotides are TGTGCCAGCAGCCCGAGCGGGAGTGAGGGCTACGAGCAGTACTTC. Protein sequence: CASSPSGSEGYEQYF. V usage is TRBV7-2 and J usage is TRBJ2-7, with TRBD2 identical over 8 bases. CDR1 and CDR2 from the germline V gene are SGHTA and FQGNSA. V gave up 5 bases and J gave up 3 bases; unmatched junction bases: 9. CDR3 length: 15 residues.

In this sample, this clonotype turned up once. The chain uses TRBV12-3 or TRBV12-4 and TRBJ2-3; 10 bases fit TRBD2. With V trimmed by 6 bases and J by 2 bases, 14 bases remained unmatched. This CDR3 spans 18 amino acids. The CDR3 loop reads CASSPPGSGRKDTDTQYF. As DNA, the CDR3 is TGTGCCAGCAGCCCGCCGGGTAGCGGGAGGAAGGACACAGATACGCAGTATTTT.

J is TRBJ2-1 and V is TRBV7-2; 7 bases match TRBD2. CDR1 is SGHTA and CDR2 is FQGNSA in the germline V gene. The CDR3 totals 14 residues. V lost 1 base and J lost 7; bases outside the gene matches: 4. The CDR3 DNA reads TGTGCCAGCAGCTTAGGCTGGCGGGGGAATGAGCAGTTCTTC. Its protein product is CASSLGWRGNEQFF.

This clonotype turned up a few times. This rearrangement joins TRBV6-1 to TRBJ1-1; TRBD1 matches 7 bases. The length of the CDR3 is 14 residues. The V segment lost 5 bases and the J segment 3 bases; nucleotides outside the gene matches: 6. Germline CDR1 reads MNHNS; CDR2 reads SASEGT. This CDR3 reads CASSQDRRDTEAFF. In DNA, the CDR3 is TGTGCCAGCAGTCAGGACAGGAGGGACACTGAAGCTTTCTTT.

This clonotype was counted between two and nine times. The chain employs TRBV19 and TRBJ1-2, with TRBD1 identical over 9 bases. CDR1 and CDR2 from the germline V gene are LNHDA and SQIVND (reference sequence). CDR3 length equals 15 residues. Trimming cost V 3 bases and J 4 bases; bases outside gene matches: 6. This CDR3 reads CASSMATTGGYGYTF. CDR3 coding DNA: TGTGCCAGTAGTATGGCGACGACAGGGGGCTATGGCTACACCTTC.